This T cell receptor (beta chain) is drawn from a study of cytomegalovirus exposure and HLA in healthy donors. This PCR relied on a set of 60 Vbeta primers and 13 Jbeta primers. Produced via immunoSEQ multiplex PCR; TCRdb's table is partial and in-frame only. The data hold about 250,000 clones, with 80% observed a single time. Germline loops: CDR1 KGHSH, CDR2 LQKENI. This CDR3 contains 13 residues. V lost 4 bases, J lost 0 bases, and 3 bases lay in between. The TCR originated in a girl aged 2 to 10 in good health and CMV-seronegative. Material: PBMCs. The rearrangement links TRBV18 to TRBJ1-4; D ambiguous. Here the CDR3 reads CASSRATNEKLFF. The DNA of the CDR3 is TGTGCCAGCTCACGAGCAACTAATGAAAAACTGTTTTTT.